This is a list of T cell receptor beta chains from one sample in a study of a mutant IDH1 vaccine in newly diagnosed glioma. These receptors have no known antigen. The data were produced by immunoSEQ multiplex PCR, yet TCRdb's version contains in-frame clones alone and is incomplete. Seen here are around 60,000 clones, 83% observed once, and the top ten hold around 4%. The sequencing here drew on PBMCs, taken from a glioma patient whose treatment included an IDH1 peptide vaccine. These receptors originate from a man aged 30 to 45 with glioma. Each CDR3 is given with its conserved first and last residue. A D gene is named only where the DNA matches it firmly. Some rows have no size entry. The others give once, few or many, or a class for an expanded clone.

j_gene | len | d_gene | abundance | v_gene | CDR3aa | CDR3nt
TRBJ2-7 | 13 | TRBD1 | - | TRBV5-4 | CASSSQGNYEQYF | TGTGCCAGCTCGTCACAGGGGAACTACGAGCAGTACTTC
TRBJ1-2 | 12 | - | few | TRBV7-9 | CASSLGNYGYTF | TGTGCCAGCAGCTTAGGAAACTATGGCTACACCTTC
TRBJ2-7 | 15 | TRBD2 | - | TRBV19 | CASSRILAGNYEQYF | TGTGCCAGTAGTAGAATACTAGCGGGGAATTACGAGCAGTACTTC
TRBJ2-7 | 16 | - | - | TRBV10-1 | CASSEGWGGPLYEQYF | TGCGCCAGCAGTGAGGGGTGGGGGGGGCCACTCTACGAGCAGTACTTC
TRBJ1-2 | 15 | TRBD1 | - | TRBV4-1 | CASSQTTGTGGGYTF | TGCGCCAGCAGCCAGACTACCGGGACAGGGGGTGGCTACACCTTC
TRBJ2-4 | 17 | - | - | TRBV4-1 | CASSQVSGAGPKNIQYF | TGCGCCAGCAGCCAGGTTTCAGGCGCGGGTCCCAAAAACATTCAGTACTTC
TRBJ2-7 | 19 | - | - | TRBV27 | CASSRTLPRGNPLDYEQYF | TGTGCCAGCAGCCGAACCCTTCCCCGGGGGAACCCCCTGGACTACGAGCAGTACTTC
TRBJ1-4 | 14 | - | few | TRBV7-6 | CASSLERAQGKLFF | TGTGCCAGCAGCTTAGAGAGGGCCCAGGGAAAACTGTTTTTT
TRBJ1-6 | 16 | - | - | TRBV5-6 | CASSPSRGLPYSPLHF | TGTGCCAGCAGCCCGAGTAGAGGCTTACCGTATTCACCCCTCCACTTT
TRBJ2-7 | 14 | TRBD1 | - | TRBV6-5 | CASSATGASYEQYF | TGTGCCAGCAGTGCTACAGGGGCGAGTTACGAGCAGTACTTC
TRBJ1-3 | 17 | TRBD1 | - | TRBV7-9 | CASSSSGPGGNGNTIYF | TGTGCCAGCAGCTCCTCTGGCCCAGGGGGCAATGGAAACACCATATATTTT
TRBJ1-3 | 15 | - | - | TRBV5-1 | CASSPWGGSGNTIYF | TGCGCCAGCAGCCCGTGGGGGGGTTCTGGAAACACCATATATTTT
TRBJ1-5 | 14 | - | - | TRBV28 | CASSREMGDQPQHF | TGTGCCAGCAGTCGGGAAATGGGGGATCAGCCCCAGCATTTT
TRBJ1-4 | 21 | TRBD1 | - | TRBV2 | CASSSVAGTAITYSTNEKLFF | TGTGCCAGCAGTTCCGTCGCCGGGACAGCTATAACTTATTCAACTAATGAAAAACTGTTTTTT
TRBJ2-7 | 16 | - | - | TRBV29-1 | CSVGTTDGRAIYEQYF | TGCAGCGTAGGAACAACCGACGGCAGGGCAATCTACGAGCAGTACTTC
TRBJ2-5 | 18 | TRBD2 | - | TRBV14 | CASSLISHREAWGETQYF | TGTGCCAGCAGCCTCATAAGCCACCGGGAGGCGTGGGGAGAGACCCAGTACTTC
TRBJ1-1 | 12 | - | - | TRBV5-4 | CASRGPSGEAFF | TGTGCCAGCAGGGGGCCCTCGGGTGAAGCTTTCTTT
TRBJ2-7 | 14 | - | - | TRBV28 | CASSLARSSYEQYF | TGTGCCAGCAGTTTGGCACGGAGCTCCTACGAGCAGTACTTC
TRBJ1-1 | 11 | - | - | TRBV6-5 | CASSYRTEAFF | TGTGCCAGCAGTTACCGCACTGAAGCTTTCTTT
TRBJ2-7 | 14 | - | - | TRBV7-9 | CASSPTPGLHGQYF | TGTGCCAGCAGCCCAACCCCGGGCCTACACGGGCAGTACTTC
TRBJ1-2 | 12 | - | - | TRBV10-2 | CASSAGPDNPTF | TGCGCCAGCAGTGCCGGGCCCGATAATCCCACCTTC
TRBJ2-7 | 14 | - | - | TRBV5-1 | CASSPTVGVHEQYF | TGCGCCAGCAGCCCAACGGTAGGGGTCCACGAGCAGTACTTC
TRBJ2-1 | 16 | - | - | TRBV10-2 | CASNAGGQVRYNEQFF | TGCGCCAGCAACGCGGGTGGGCAGGTGCGGTACAATGAGCAGTTCTTC
TRBJ2-6 | 17 | - | - | TRBV19 | CASSILTKGSGANVLTF | TGTGCCAGTAGTATACTAACTAAGGGGAGCGGGGCCAACGTCCTGACTTTC
TRBJ1-2 | 15 | - | - | TRBV15 | CATRSTGMGGYGYTF | TGTGCCACCAGAAGTACAGGGATGGGTGGGTATGGCTACACCTTC
TRBJ2-3 | 17 | - | - | TRBV2 | CASSEGLGLTGPDTQYF | TGTGCCAGCAGTGAAGGACTGGGGCTCACGGGCCCAGATACGCAGTATTTT
TRBJ2-1 | 15 | - | - | TRBV11-2 | CASSFRWDIYNEQFF | TGTGCCAGCAGCTTCCGCTGGGACATCTACAATGAGCAGTTCTTC
TRBJ1-2 | 13 | - | - | TRBV28 | CASSRGQNYGYTF | TGTGCCAGCAGCCGCGGACAGAACTATGGCTACACCTTC
TRBJ2-1 | 14 | TRBD2 | - | TRBV6-4 | CASSGTSDYNEQFF | TGTGCCAGCAGCGGGACTAGCGACTACAATGAGCAGTTCTTC
TRBJ2-3 | 16 | TRBD1 | - | TRBV5-6 | CASSRSYRGPLDTQYF | TGTGCCAGCAGTCGATCCTACAGGGGGCCCTTAGATACGCAGTATTTT
TRBJ1-3 | 18 | TRBD1 | - | TRBV4-2 | CASSHKINRDSGGNTIYF | TGTGCCAGCAGCCACAAAATTAACCGGGACAGCGGAGGAAACACCATATATTTT